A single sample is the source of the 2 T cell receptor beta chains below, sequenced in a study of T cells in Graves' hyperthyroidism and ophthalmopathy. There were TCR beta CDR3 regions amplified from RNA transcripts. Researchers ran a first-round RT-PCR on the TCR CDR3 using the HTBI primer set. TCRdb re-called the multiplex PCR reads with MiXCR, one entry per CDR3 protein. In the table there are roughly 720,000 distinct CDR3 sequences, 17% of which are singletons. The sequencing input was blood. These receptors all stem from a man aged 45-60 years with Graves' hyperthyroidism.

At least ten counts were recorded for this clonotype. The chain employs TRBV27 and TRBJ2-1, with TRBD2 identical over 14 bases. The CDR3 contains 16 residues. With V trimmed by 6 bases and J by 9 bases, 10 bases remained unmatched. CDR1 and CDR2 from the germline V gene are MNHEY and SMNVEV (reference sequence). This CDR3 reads CASSNKGLAGEREQFF. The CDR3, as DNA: TGTGCCAGCAGCAACAAGGGACTAGCGGGAGAGCGTGAGCAGTTCTTC.

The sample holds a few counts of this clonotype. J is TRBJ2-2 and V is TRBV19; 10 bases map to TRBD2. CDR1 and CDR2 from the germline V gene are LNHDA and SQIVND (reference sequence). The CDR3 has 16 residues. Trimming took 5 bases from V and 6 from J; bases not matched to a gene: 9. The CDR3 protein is CASSVPGLAHAGELFF. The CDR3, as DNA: TGTGCCAGTAGTGTACCGGGACTAGCGCATGCCGGGGAGCTGTTTTTT.